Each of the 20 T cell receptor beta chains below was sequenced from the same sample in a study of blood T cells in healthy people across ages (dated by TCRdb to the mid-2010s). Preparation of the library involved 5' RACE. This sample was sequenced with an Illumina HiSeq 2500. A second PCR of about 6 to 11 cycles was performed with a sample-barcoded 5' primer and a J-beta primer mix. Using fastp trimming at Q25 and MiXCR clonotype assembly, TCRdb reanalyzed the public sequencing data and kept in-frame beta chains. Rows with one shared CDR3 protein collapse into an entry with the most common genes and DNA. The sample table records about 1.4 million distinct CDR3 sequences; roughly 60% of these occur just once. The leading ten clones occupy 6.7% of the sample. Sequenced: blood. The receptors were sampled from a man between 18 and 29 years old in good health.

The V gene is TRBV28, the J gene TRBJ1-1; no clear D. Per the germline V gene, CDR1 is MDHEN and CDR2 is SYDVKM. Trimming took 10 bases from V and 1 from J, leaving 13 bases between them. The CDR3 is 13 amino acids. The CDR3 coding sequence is TGTGCCATCTCGGACGGCAGGAACACTGAAGCTTTCTTT. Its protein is CAISDGRNTEAFF.

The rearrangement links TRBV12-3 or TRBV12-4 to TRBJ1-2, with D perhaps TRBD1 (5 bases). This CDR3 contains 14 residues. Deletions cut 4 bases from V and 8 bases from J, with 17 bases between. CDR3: CASSWGGPQRGYTF. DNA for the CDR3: TGTGCCAGCAGTTGGGGGGGACCGCAACGGGGCTACACCTTC.

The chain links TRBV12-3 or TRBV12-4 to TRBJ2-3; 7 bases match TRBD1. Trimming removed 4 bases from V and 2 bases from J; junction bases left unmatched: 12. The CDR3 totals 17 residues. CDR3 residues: CASSYASDRPFTDTQYF. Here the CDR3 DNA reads TGTGCCAGCAGTTATGCCTCGGACAGGCCTTTCACAGATACGCAGTATTTT.

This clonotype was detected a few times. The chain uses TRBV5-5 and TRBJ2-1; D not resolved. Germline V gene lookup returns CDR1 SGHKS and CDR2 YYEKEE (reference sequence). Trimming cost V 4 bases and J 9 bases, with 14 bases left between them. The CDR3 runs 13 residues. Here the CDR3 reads CASSLRLECEQFF. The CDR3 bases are TGTGCCAGCAGCCTCCGACTCGAATGTGAGCAGTTCTTC.

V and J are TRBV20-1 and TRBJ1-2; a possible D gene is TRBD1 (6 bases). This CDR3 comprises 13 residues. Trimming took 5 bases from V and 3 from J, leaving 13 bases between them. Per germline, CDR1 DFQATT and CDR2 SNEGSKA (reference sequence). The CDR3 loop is CSAGVGGDYGYTF. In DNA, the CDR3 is TGCAGTGCTGGCGTAGGGGGTGACTATGGCTACACCTTC.

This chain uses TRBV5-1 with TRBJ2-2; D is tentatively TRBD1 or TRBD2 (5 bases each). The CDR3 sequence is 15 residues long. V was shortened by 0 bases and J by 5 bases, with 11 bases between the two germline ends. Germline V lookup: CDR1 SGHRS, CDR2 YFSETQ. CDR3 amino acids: CASSLGDLGTGELFF. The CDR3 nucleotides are TGCGCCAGCAGCTTGGGGGACCTGGGGACCGGGGAGCTGTTTTTT.

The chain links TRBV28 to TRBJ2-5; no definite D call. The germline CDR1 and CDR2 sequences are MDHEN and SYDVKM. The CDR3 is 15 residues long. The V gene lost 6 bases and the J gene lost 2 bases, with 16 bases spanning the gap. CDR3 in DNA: TGTGCCAGCAGGGAGAGTGGACGGCCTCAAGAGACCCAGTACTTC. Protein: CASRESGRPQETQYF.

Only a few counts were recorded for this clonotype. The CDR3 sequence: CASSAHSPDSKIYEQYF. For the CDR3, the DNA is TGTGCCAGCAGCGCCCACTCGCCAGACTCAAAGATTTACGAGCAGTACTTC. V usage is TRBV9 and J usage is TRBJ2-7, with D unclear. CDR3 size: 17 residues. Germline V gives CDR1 SGDLS, CDR2 YYNGEE. V was trimmed by 3 bases and J by 4 bases, leaving 23 bases between them.

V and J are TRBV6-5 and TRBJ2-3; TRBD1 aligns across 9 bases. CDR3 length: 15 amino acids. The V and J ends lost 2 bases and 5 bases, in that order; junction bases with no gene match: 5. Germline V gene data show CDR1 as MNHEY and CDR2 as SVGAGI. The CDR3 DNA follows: TGTGCCAGCAGTTACGCGGACAGGGGTCGAGATACGCAGTATTTT. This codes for CASSYADRGRDTQYF.

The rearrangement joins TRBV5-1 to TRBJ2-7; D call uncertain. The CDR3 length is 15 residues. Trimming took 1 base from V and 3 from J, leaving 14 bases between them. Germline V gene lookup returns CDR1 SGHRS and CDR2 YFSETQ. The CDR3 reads CASSLSVTGFYEQYF. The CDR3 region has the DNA TGCGCCAGCAGCTTGAGTGTCACGGGTTTCTACGAGCAGTACTTC.

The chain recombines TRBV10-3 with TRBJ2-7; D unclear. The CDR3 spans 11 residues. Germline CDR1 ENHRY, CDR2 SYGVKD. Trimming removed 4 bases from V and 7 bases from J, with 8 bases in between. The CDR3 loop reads CAISVENEQYF. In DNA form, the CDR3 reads TGTGCCATCAGTGTTGAAAATGAGCAGTACTTC.

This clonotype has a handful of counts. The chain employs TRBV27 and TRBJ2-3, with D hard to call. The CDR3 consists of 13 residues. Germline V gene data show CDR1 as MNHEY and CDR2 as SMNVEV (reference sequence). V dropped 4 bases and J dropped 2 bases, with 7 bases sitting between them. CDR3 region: CASSWSTTDTQYF. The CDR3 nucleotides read TGTGCCAGCAGTTGGTCAACCACAGATACGCAGTATTTT.

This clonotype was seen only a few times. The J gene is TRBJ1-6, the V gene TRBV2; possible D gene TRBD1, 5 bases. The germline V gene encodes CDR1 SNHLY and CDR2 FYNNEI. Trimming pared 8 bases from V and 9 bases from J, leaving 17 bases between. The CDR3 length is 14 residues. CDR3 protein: CASLPYVGGSPLHF. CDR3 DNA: TGTGCCAGCCTTCCATACGTGGGGGGTTCACCCCTCCACTTT.

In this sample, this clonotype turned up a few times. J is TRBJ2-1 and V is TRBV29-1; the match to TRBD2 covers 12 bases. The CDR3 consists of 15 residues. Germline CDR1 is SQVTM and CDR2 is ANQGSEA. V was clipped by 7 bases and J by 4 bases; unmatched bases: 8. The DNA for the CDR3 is TGCAGCGCAGAGACTAGCGGGAGCCTGTACAATGAGCAGTTCTTC. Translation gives CSAETSGSLYNEQFF.

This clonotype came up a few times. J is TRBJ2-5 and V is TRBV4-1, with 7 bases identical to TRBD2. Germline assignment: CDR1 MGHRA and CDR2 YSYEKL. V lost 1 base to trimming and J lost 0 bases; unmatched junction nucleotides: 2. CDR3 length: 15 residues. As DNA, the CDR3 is TGCGCCAGCAGCCAAGTCCTAGCGGACCAAGAGACCCAGTACTTC. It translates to CASSQVLADQETQYF.

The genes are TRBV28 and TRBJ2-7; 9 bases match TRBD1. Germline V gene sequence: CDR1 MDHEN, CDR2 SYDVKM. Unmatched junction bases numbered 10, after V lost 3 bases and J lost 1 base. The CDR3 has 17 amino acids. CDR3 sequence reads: CASSLSLDRGTSYEQYF. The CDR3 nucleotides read TGTGCCAGCAGTTTGAGTTTGGACAGGGGAACTTCCTACGAGCAGTACTTC.

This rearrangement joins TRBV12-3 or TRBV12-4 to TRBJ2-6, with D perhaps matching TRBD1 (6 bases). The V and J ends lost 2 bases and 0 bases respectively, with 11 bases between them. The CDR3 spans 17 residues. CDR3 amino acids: CASSLIYRDSGANVLTF. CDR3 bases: TGTGCCAGCAGTTTAATTTACAGGGACTCTGGGGCCAACGTCCTGACTTTC.

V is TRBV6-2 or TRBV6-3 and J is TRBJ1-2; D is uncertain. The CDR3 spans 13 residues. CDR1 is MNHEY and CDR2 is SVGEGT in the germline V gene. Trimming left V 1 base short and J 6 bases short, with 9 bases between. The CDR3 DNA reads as TGTGCCAGCAGTTACTGGGAGGTGGATGGCTACACCTTC. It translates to CASSYWEVDGYTF.

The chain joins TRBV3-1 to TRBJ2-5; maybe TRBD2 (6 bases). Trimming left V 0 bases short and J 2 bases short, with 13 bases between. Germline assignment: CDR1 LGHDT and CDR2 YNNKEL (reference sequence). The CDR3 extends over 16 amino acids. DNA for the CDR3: TGTGCCAGCAGCCAAGAAAGCTGGGCGGGGCAAGAGACCCAGTACTTC. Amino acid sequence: CASSQESWAGQETQYF.

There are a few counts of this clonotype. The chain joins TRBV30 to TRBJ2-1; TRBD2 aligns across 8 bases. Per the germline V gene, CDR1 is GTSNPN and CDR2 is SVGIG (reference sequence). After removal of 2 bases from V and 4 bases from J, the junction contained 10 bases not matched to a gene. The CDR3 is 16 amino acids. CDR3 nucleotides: TGTGCCTGGAGTACCTCTCCGGGGGGGGAATACAATGAGCAGTTCTTC. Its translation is CAWSTSPGGEYNEQFF. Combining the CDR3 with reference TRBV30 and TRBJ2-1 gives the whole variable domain SQTIHQWPATLVQPVGSPLSLECTVEGTSNPNLYWYRQAAGRGLQLLFYSVGIGQISSEVPQNLSASRPQDRQFILSSKKLLLSDSGFYLCAWSTSPGGEYNEQFFGPGTRLTVL.